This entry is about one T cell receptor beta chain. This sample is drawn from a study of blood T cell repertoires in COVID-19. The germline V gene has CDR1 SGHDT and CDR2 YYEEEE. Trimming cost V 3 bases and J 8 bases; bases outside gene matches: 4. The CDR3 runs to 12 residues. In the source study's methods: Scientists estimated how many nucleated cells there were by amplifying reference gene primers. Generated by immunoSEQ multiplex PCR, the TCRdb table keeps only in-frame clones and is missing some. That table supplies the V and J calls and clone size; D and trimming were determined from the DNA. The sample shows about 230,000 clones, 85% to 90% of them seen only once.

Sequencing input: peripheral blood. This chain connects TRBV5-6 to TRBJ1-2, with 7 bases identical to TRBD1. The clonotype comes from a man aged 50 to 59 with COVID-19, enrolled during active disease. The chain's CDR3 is CASSYQGQGYTF. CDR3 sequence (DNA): TGTGCCAGCAGCTACCAGGGACAGGGCTACACCTTC.